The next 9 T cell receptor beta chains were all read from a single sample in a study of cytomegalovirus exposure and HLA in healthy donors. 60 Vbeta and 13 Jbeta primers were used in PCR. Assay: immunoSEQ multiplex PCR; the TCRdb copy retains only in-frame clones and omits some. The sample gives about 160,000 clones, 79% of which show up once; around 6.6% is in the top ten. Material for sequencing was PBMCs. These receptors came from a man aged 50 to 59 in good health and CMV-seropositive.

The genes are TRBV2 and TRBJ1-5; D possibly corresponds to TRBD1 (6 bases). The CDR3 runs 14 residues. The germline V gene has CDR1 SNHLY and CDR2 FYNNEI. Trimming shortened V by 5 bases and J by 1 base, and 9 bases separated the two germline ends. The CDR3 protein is CASSRDRSNQPQHF. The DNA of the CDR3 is TGTGCCAGCAGTCGCGACAGGAGCAATCAGCCCCAGCATTTT.

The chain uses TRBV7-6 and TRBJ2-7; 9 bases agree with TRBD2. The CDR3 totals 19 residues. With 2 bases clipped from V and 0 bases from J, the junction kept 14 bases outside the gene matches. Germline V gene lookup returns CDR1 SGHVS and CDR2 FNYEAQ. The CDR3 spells CASSLRTAILAGTSYEQYF. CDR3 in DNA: TGTGCCAGCAGCTTAAGAACTGCGATTCTAGCGGGGACCTCCTACGAGCAGTACTTC. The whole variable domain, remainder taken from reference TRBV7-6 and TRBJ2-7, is GAGVSQSPRYKVTKRGQDVALRCDPISGHVSLYWYRQALGQGPEFLTYFNYEAQQDKSGLPNDRFSAERPEGSISTLTIQRTEQRDSAMYRCASSLRTAILAGTSYEQYFGPGTRLTVT.

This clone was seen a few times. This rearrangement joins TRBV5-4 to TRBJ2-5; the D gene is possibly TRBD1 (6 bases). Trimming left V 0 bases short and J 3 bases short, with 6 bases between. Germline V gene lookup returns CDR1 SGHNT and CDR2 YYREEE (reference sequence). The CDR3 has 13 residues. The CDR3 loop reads CASSLDREETQYF. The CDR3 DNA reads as TGTGCCAGCAGCTTGGACAGGGAAGAGACCCAGTACTTC.

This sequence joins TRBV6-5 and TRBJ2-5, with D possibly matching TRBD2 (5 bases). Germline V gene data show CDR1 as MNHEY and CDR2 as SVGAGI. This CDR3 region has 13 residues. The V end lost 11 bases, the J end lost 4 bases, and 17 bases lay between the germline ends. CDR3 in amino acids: CASRATTTETQYF. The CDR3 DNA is TGTGCCTCGAGGGCCACCACGACAGAGACCCAGTACTTC.

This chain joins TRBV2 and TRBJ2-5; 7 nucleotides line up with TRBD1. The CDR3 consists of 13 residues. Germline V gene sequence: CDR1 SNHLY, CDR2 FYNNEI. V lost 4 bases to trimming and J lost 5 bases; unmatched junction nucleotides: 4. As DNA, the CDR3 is TGTGCCAGCAGTGTTCAGGGGGTGGAGACCCAGTACTTC. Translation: CASSVQGVETQYF.

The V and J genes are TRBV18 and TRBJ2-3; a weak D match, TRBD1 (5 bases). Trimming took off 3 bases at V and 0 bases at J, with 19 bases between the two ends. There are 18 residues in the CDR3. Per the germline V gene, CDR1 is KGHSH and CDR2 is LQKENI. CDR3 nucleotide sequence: TGTGCCAGCTCACCCTGGGTCACACAAGGGGCTAGCACAGATACGCAGTATTTT. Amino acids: CASSPWVTQGASTDTQYF.

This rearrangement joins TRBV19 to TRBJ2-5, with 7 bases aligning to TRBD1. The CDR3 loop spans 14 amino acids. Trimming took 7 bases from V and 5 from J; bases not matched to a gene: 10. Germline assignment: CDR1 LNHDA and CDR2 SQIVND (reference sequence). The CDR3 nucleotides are TGTGCCAGTACCTTAAAGACAGGGTCGGAGACCCAGTACTTC. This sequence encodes CASTLKTGSETQYF.

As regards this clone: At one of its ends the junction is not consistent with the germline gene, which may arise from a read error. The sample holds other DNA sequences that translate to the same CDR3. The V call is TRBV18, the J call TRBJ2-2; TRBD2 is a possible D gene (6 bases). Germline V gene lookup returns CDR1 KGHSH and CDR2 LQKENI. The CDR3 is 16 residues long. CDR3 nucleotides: TGCGCCAGCTCACCGGGACTTCAGTTGAACACCGGGGAGCTGTTTTTT. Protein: CASSPGLQLNTGELFF.

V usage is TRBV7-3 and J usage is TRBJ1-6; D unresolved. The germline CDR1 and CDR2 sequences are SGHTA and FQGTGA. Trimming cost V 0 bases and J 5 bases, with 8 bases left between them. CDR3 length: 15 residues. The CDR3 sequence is CASSLTESNNSPLHF. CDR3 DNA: TGTGCCAGCAGCTTAACAGAGTCGAATAATTCACCCCTCCACTTT.